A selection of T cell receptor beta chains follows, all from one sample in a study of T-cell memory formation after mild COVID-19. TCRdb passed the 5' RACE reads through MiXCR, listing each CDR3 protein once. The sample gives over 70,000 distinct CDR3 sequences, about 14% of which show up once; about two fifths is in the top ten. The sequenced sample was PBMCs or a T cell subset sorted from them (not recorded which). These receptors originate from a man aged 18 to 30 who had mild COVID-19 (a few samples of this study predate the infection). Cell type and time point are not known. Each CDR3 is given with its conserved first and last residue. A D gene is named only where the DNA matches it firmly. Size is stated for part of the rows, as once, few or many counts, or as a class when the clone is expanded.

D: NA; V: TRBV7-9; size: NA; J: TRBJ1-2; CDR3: CASSAWSYTF; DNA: TGTGCCAGCAGCGCGTGGAGCTACACCTTC
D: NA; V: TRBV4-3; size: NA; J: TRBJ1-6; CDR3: CASSQGRVNSPLHF; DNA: TGCGCCAGCAGCCAAGGCCGGGTCAATTCACCCCTCCACTTT
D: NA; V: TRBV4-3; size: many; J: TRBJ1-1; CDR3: CASSQGDMNTEAFF; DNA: TGCGCCAGCAGCCAGGGCGACATGAACACTGAAGCTTTCTTT
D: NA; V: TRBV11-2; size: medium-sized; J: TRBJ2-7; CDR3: CASSLSRGYSYEQYF; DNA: TGTGCCAGCAGCTTATCCCGGGGATACTCCTACGAGCAGTACTTC
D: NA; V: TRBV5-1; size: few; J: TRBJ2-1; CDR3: CASSPTGTRGHEQFF; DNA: TGCGCCAGCAGCCCTACCGGGACCCGCGGCCATGAGCAGTTCTTC
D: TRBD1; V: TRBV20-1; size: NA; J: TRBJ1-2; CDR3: CSAREEGQGDYGYTF; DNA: TGCAGTGCTAGAGAGGAGGGACAGGGGGACTATGGCTACACCTTC
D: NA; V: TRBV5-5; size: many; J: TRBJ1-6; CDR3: CASSFPGRGNSPLHF; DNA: TGTGCCAGCAGCTTCCCGGGACGGGGTAATTCACCCCTCCACTTT
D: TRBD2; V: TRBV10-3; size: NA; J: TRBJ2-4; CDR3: CAITPGLAGLAKNIQYF; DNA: TGTGCCATCACCCCGGGACTAGCGGGGTTAGCCAAAAACATTCAGTACTTC
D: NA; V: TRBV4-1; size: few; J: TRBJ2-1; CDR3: CASSQDAAGYNEQFF; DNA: TGCGCCAGCAGCCAAGATGCGGCCGGATACAATGAGCAGTTCTTC
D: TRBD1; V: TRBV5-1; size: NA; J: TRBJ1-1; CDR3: CASSYGQGVTEAFF; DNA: TGCGCCAGCAGCTATGGACAGGGGGTCACTGAAGCTTTCTTT
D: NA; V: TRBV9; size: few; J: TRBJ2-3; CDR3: CASSVDASRTDTQYF; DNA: TGTGCCAGCAGCGTAGACGCATCTCGCACAGATACGCAGTATTTT
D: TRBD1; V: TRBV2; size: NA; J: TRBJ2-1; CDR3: CASSAVQGAHNEQFF; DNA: TGTGCCAGCAGTGCTGTACAGGGGGCCCACAATGAGCAGTTCTTC
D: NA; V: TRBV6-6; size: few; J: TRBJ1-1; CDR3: CASSSTLEAGVGTEAFF; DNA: TGTGCCAGCAGTTCTACCCTTGAGGCAGGGGTTGGCACTGAAGCTTTCTTT
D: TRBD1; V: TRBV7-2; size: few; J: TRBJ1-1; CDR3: CASSLGGTGGTEAFF; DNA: TGTGCCAGCAGCTTAGGGGGGACAGGGGGCACTGAAGCTTTCTTT
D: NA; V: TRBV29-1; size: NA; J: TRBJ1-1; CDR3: CSVYRGNTEAFF; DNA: TGCAGCGTTTACCGGGGGAACACTGAAGCTTTCTTT
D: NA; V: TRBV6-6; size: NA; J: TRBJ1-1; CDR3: CASRPLGLGINTEAFF; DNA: TGTGCCAGCAGACCCTTGGGTCTGGGGATTAACACTGAAGCTTTCTTT
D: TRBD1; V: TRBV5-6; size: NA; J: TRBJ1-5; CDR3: CASSVDRGRNQPQHF; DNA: TGTGCCAGCAGCGTGGACAGGGGGAGAAATCAGCCCCAGCATTTT
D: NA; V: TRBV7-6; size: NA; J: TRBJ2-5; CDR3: CASSTKGEETQYF; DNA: TGTGCCAGCAGCACCAAAGGTGAAGAGACCCAGTACTTC
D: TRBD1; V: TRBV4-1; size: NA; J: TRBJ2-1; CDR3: CASSLQGPGQYNEQFF; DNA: TGCGCCAGCAGCCTCCAAGGCCCGGGACAGTACAATGAGCAGTTCTTC
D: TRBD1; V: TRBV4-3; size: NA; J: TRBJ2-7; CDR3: CASSQEQGAREQYF; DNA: TGCGCCAGCAGCCAAGAACAGGGGGCGAGGGAGCAGTACTTC
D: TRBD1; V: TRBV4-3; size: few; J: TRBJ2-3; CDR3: CASSPAYGFGRGRLNTDTQYF; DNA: TGCGCCAGCAGCCCTGCATATGGTTTCGGTAGGGGGCGGTTGAACACAGATACGCAGTATTTT
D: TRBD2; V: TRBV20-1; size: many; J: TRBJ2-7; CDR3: CSARSGGEDHEQYF; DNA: TGCAGTGCTAGGTCCGGGGGGGAGGATCACGAGCAGTACTTC
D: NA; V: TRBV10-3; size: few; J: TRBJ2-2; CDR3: CAISETGARVPGELFF; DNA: TGTGCCATCAGTGAGACGGGGGCGCGAGTCCCCGGGGAGCTGTTTTTT
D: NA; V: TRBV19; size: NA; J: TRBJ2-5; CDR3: CASSIREWETQYF; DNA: TGTGCCAGTAGTATTAGGGAGTGGGAGACCCAGTACTTC
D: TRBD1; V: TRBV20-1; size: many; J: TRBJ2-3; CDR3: CSADRVASTDTQYF; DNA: TGCAGTGCTGACAGGGTTGCAAGCACAGATACGCAGTATTTT
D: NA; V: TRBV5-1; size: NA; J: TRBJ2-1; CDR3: CASSLGTIEGDEQFF; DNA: TGCGCCAGCAGCCTAGGGACGATCGAAGGCGATGAGCAGTTCTTC
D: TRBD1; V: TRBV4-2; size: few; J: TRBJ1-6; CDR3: CASSQAQGAYNSPLHF; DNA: TGTGCCAGCAGCCAAGCTCAGGGGGCCTATAATTCACCCCTCCACTTT
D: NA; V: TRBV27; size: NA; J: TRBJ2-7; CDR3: CASSMTVNYEQYF; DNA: TGTGCCAGCAGCATGACAGTCAACTACGAGCAGTACTTC
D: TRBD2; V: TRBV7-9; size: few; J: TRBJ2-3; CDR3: CASSFAGGSDTQYF; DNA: TGTGCCAGCAGCTTCGCGGGGGGTTCAGATACGCAGTATTTT
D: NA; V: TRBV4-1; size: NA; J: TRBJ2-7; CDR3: CASSQEDRRTYEQYF; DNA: TGCGCCAGCAGCCAAGAAGACAGGAGGACCTACGAGCAGTACTTC
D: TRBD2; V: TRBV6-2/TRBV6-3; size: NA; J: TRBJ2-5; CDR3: CASSLRAGFETQYF; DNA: TGTGCCAGCAGTTTGAGAGCGGGGTTTGAGACCCAGTACTTC
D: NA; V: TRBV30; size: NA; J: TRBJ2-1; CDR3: CAWSLSSYNEQFF; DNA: TGTGCCTGGAGCCTCTCCTCCTACAATGAGCAGTTCTTC
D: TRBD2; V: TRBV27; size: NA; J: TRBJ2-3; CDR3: CASSSGLAGTTDTQYF; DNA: TGTGCCAGCAGTTCAGGACTAGCGGGGACCACAGATACGCAGTATTTT
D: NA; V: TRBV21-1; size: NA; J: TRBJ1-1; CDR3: CASSFRDRGAPEAFF; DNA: TGTGCCAGCAGCTTCCGGGACAGGGGGGCCCCTGAAGCTTTCTTT
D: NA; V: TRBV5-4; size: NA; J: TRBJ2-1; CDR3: CASSRGQGTRGGEQFF; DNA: TGTGCCAGCAGCAGAGGACAGGGGACCCGGGGGGGTGAGCAGTTCTTC
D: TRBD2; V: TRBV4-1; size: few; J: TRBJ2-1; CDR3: CASSHTSGVYEQFF; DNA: TGCGCCAGCAGCCACACTAGCGGGGTTTATGAGCAGTTCTTC
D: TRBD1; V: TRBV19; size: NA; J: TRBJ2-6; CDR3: CASSPGQGSSGANVLTF; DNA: TGTGCCAGTAGTCCGGGACAGGGGAGCTCTGGGGCCAACGTCCTGACTTTC
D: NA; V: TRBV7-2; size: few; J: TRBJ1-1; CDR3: CASSFQGWDTEAFF; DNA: TGTGCCAGCAGCTTCCAGGGGTGGGACACTGAAGCTTTCTTT
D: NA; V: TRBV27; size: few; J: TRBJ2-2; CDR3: CASRPTNTGELFF; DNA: TGTGCCAGCAGACCGACGAACACCGGGGAGCTGTTTTTT
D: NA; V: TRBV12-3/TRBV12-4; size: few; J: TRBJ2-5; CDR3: CASSSGRVFQETQYF; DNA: TGTGCCAGCAGTTCGGGCAGGGTCTTTCAAGAGACCCAGTACTTC
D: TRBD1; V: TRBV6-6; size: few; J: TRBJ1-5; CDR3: CASSSGQFNQPQHF; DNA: TGTGCCAGCAGTTCGGGACAGTTCAATCAGCCCCAGCATTTT
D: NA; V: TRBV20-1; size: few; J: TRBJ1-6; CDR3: CSARVLGMSSYNSPLHF; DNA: TGCAGTGCTAGAGTTTTAGGGATGAGCTCCTATAATTCACCCCTCCACTTT
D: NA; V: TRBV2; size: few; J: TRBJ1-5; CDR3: CASSRDISGGNQPQHF; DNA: TGTGCCAGCAGTAGGGACATTTCCGGGGGCAATCAGCCCCAGCATTTT
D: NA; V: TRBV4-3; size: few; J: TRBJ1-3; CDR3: CASSQSVWGGVDGRSGNTIYF; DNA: TGCGCCAGCAGCCAAAGCGTGTGGGGGGGCGTTGATGGACGCTCTGGAAACACCATATATTTT
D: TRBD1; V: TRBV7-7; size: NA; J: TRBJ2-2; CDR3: CATQGAAGELFF; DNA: TGTGCTACCCAGGGGGCCGCCGGGGAGCTGTTTTTT
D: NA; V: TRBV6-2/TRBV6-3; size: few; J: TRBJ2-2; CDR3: CASSIIHWGDSSANTGELFF; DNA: TGTGCCAGCAGCATAATTCACTGGGGGGACAGTTCGGCGAACACCGGGGAGCTGTTTTTT
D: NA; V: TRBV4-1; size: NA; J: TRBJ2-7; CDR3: CASSPSRGSYEQYF; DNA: TGCGCCAGCAGCCCATCCCGGGGGTCCTACGAGCAGTACTTC
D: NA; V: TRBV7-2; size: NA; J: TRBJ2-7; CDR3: CASSSNPYEQYF; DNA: TGTGCCAGCAGTTCGAACCCCTACGAGCAGTACTTC
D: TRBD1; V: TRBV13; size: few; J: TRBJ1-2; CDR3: CASSSGDRVSDGYTF; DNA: TGTGCCAGCAGCTCTGGCGACAGGGTTTCGGATGGCTACACCTTC
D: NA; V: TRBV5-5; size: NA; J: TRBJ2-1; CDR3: CASSSTGLGNEQFF; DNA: TGTGCCAGCAGTTCGACAGGATTAGGCAATGAGCAGTTCTTC
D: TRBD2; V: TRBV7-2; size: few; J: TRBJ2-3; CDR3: CASSFGSGPDTQYF; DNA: TGTGCCAGCAGCTTCGGTAGCGGGCCAGATACGCAGTATTTT
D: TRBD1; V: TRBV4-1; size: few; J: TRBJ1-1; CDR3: CASSPGTGWTEAFF; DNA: TGCGCCAGCAGCCCAGGGACAGGATGGACTGAAGCTTTCTTT